The 27 T cell receptor beta chains presented below share a single source sample, sequenced in a study of T cell responses to AZD1222 COVID-19 vaccine. Clones were read by immunoSEQ multiplex PCR, and TCRdb kept only the in-frame ones, dropping some. This table has 70,000 to 95,000 clones, almost 90% appearing once. This sample comprised peripheral blood, obtained 28 days after the second AZD1222 dose. The receptors were sampled from an adult who received the AZD1222 COVID-19 vaccine.

V gene TRBV11-2 combines with J gene TRBJ1-6, with D unclear. The CDR3 has 14 residues. Trimming removed 4 bases from V and 5 bases from J, with 9 bases in between. CDR1 SGHAT and CDR2 FQNNGV come from the germline V gene. The chain's CDR3 is CASSSRPDNSPLHF. CDR3 DNA: TGTGCCAGCAGCTCTAGGCCCGATAATTCACCCCTCCACTTT.

This clone was detected a few times. The V gene is TRBV7-9, the J gene TRBJ2-3, with 13 bases lining up with TRBD2. V was pared by 5 bases and J by 2 bases, with 4 bases of the junction left unmatched. The CDR3 spans 16 residues. From germline, CDR1 is SEHNR and CDR2 FQNEAQ (reference sequence). In DNA, the CDR3 is TGTGCCAGCAGCCCCACTAGCGGGAGGGACACAGATACGCAGTATTTT. Translated, it gives CASSPTSGRDTDTQYF.

This rearrangement joins TRBV28 to TRBJ2-7, with D perhaps matching TRBD2 (6 bases). Germline CDR1 is MDHEN and CDR2 is SYDVKM. The CDR3 sequence is 12 residues long. The germline V and J ends were trimmed by 7 bases and 7 bases, with 14 bases remaining between them. As DNA, the CDR3 is TGTGCCAGCAACCTCTTGGGGGGTGAGCAGTACTTC. Its translation: CASNLLGGEQYF.

This rearrangement joins TRBV5-1 to TRBJ2-7; D perhaps matches TRBD1 (5 bases). The CDR3 totals 14 residues. The germline V gene has CDR1 SGHRS and CDR2 YFSETQ. Trimming shortened V by 4 bases and J by 6 bases, and 17 bases separated the two germline ends. DNA for the CDR3: TGCGCCAGCAGCCCCGACAGACCCTGGGGCGAGCAGTACTTC. This sequence encodes CASSPDRPWGEQYF.

This chain joins TRBV19 and TRBJ2-7, with 8 bases identical to TRBD1. Per the germline V gene, CDR1 is LNHDA and CDR2 is SQIVND (reference sequence). J lost 3 bases, V lost 5 bases, and 3 bases had no gene match. The CDR3 has 13 residues. The CDR3 DNA sequence: TGTGCCAGTAGTTTGGGACAGGACTACGAGCAGTACTTC. Protein sequence: CASSLGQDYEQYF.

The chain's CDR3 is CASSFGNRQNSPLHF. The DNA of the CDR3 is TGTGCCAGCAGCTTTGGGAACAGGCAGAATTCACCCCTCCACTTT. V usage is TRBV7-9 and J usage is TRBJ1-6; D possibly corresponds to TRBD1 (5 bases). The V and J ends lost 3 bases and 7 bases respectively, with 13 bases between them. CDR1 SEHNR and CDR2 FQNEAQ come from the germline V gene (reference sequence). There are 15 residues in the CDR3.

The CDR3: CASSHRGLALFPGELFF. CDR3 nucleotides: TGTGCCAGCAGCCACCGGGGACTAGCGTTATTCCCCGGGGAGCTGTTTTTT. The chain joins TRBV14 to TRBJ2-2, with 10 bases fitting TRBD2. This CDR3 spans 17 amino acids. The J segment lost 6 bases and the V segment lost 3 bases, leaving 10 bases of the junction unmatched. Germline lookup yields CDR1 SGHDN and CDR2 FVKESK.

The V gene is TRBV30, the J gene TRBJ1-1; D gene uncertain. CDR3 size: 13 residues. V was shortened by 0 bases and J by 2 bases, with 7 bases between the two germline ends. Germline-derived CDR1 and CDR2 are GTSNPN and SVGIG (reference sequence). CDR3 in DNA: TGTGCCTGGAGTGTGCAGACAAACACTGAAGCTTTCTTT. Encoded protein: CAWSVQTNTEAFF. The full variable domain, in which reference TRBV30 and TRBJ1-1 provide the parts outside the CDR3, is SQTIHQWPATLVQPVGSPLSLECTVEGTSNPNLYWYRQAAGRGLQLLFYSVGIGQISSEVPQNLSASRPQDRQFILSSKKLLLSDSGFYLCAWSVQTNTEAFFGQGTRLTVV.

This chain joins TRBV7-6 and TRBJ2-2, with 12 bases matching TRBD1. The V and J ends lost 4 bases and 4 bases, in that order; junction bases with no gene match: 4. Per the germline V gene, CDR1 is SGHVS and CDR2 is FNYEAQ. The CDR3 loop spans 16 amino acids. In DNA, the CDR3 is TGTGCCAGCAGCTACGGGACAGGGGGCTCCACCGGGGAGCTGTTTTTT. This codes for CASSYGTGGSTGELFF.

The chain recombines TRBV18 with TRBJ1-1, with 8 bases that match TRBD1. This CDR3 comprises 13 residues. The V gene end was trimmed by 8 bases and the J gene end by 1 base; junction bases not matched to a gene: 3. CDR1 KGHSH and CDR2 LQKENI come from the germline V gene. CDR3 amino acids: CASPGQGNTEAFF. CDR3 bases: TGTGCCAGCCCAGGACAGGGGAACACTGAAGCTTTCTTT.

V gene TRBV29-1 combines with J gene TRBJ2-3, with D unclear. The CDR3 loop spans 15 amino acids. V was shortened by 0 bases and J by 3 bases, with 13 bases between the two germline ends. Germline V lookup: CDR1 SQVTM, CDR2 ANQGSEA. The CDR3 is CSVEDSALPTDTQYF. CDR3 nucleotides: TGCAGCGTTGAAGATTCGGCGTTACCTACAGATACGCAGTATTTT.

The chain recombines TRBV6-5 with TRBJ1-6; 8 positions match TRBD1. Trimming cost V 0 bases and J 5 bases; bases outside gene matches: 0. Germline assignment: CDR1 MNHEY and CDR2 SVGAGI. The CDR3 loop spans 15 amino acids. CDR3 region: CASSYSTGDNSPLHF. The CDR3 DNA reads TGTGCCAGCAGTTACTCGACAGGGGATAATTCACCCCTCCACTTT.

This chain's CDR3 is CASSPGTNQPQHF. CDR3 DNA: TGTGCCAGCAGTCCCGGGACAAATCAGCCCCAGCATTTT. The chain is built from TRBV6-4 and TRBJ1-5; D is possibly TRBD1 (6 bases). The CDR3 totals 13 residues. Germline loops: CDR1 MRHNA, CDR2 SNTAGT. V was trimmed by 5 bases and J by 4 bases, leaving 9 bases between them.

This chain joins TRBV5-5 and TRBJ1-2, with D maybe TRBD1 (5 bases). The CDR3 contains 14 residues. The V end was cut by 2 bases, the J end by 13 bases, with 21 bases between. Germline values: CDR1 SGHKS, CDR2 YYEKEE (reference sequence). The CDR3 bases are TGTGCCAGCAGCTTAGGGGAAAATTCTCTGTCCGCCACCTTC. Translation: CASSLGENSLSATF.

A word on this clone: This CDR3 is also generated by other DNA sequences in the sample. V is TRBV18 and J is TRBJ1-6; D is undetermined. Trimming removed 0 bases from V and 7 bases from J, with 7 bases in between. Germline-derived CDR1 and CDR2 are KGHSH and LQKENI. The CDR3 has 14 residues. CDR3 loop: CASSPPGRNSPLHF. In DNA form, the CDR3 reads TGTGCCAGCTCACCACCGGGGAGGAATTCACCCCTCCACTTT.

The chain joins TRBV5-5 to TRBJ2-6; D remains ambiguous. CDR3 size: 15 residues. V gave up 3 bases and J gave up 2 bases, with 9 bases separating them. Germline assignment: CDR1 SGHKS and CDR2 YYEKEE (reference sequence). DNA of the CDR3: TGTGCCAGCAGCTGGTGGTTCACTGGGGCCAACGTCCTGACTTTC. Its protein is CASSWWFTGANVLTF.

The CDR3 nucleotides read TGTGCCTGGACTTCGGGACTTGCAAATACGCAGTATTTT. It codes for CAWTSGLANTQYF. The chain links TRBV30 to TRBJ2-3, with D perhaps TRBD2 (6 bases). V shed 4 bases and J shed 7 bases, with 15 bases lying between them. The germline V gene encodes CDR1 GTSNPN and CDR2 SVGIG (reference sequence). The CDR3 runs 13 residues.

The chain joins TRBV27 to TRBJ1-6, with D perhaps TRBD1 (5 bases). The CDR3 runs to 14 residues. Trimming pared 2 bases from V and 7 bases from J, leaving 9 bases between. Looked up from germline, CDR1 is MNHEY and CDR2 is SMNVEV (reference sequence). The CDR3 sequence is CASSLAGLNSPLHF. CDR3 DNA sequence: TGTGCCAGCAGTTTAGCAGGGTTGAATTCACCCCTCCACTTT.

The rearrangement uses TRBV2 and TRBJ1-3, with a weak D call TRBD1 (5 bases). This CDR3 spans 16 amino acids. Germline CDR1 and CDR2: SNHLY and FYNNEI. Trimming took off 4 bases at V and 1 base at J, with 14 bases between the two ends. Here the CDR3 DNA reads TGTGCCAGCAGTGGGGGACTTGGCCCTTCTGGAAACACCATATATTTT. As protein: CASSGGLGPSGNTIYF. The complete variable domain, with remaining parts taken from reference TRBV2 and TRBJ1-3, reads EPEVTQTPSHQVTQMGQEVILRCVPISNHLYFYWYRQILGQKVEFLVSFYNNEISEKSEIFDDQFSVERPDGSNFTLKIRSTKLEDSAMYFCASSGGLGPSGNTIYFGEGSWLTVV.

In its sample, this clone was seen once. This chain connects TRBV14 to TRBJ1-1; 7 bases are shared with TRBD1. In germline, CDR1 is SGHDN, CDR2 FVKESK. The CDR3 length is 14 residues. Losses at the gene ends were 4 bases for V and 5 bases for J; bases not matched to a gene: 7. CDR3: CASSPRQGGTEAFF. CDR3 nucleotides: TGTGCCAGCAGCCCCCGACAGGGAGGAACTGAAGCTTTCTTT.

This chain connects TRBV4-1 to TRBJ2-7; TRBD1 aligns across 7 bases. V lost 0 bases, J lost 4 bases, and 6 bases stayed unmatched. CDR1 and CDR2 from the germline V gene are MGHRA and YSYEKL. This CDR3 has 15 residues. CDR3 in amino acids: CASSQEPTGLYEQYF. The CDR3 DNA sequence: TGCGCCAGCAGCCAAGAACCGACAGGGCTATACGAGCAGTACTTC.

The CDR3 bases are TGTGCCATCAGTGAGCCGAGGGGAGGTGGTGGCTACACCTTC. Translating gives CAISEPRGGGGYTF. The gene calls are TRBV10-3 and TRBJ1-2; weak D call: TRBD1 (5 bases). Trimming shortened V by 2 bases and J by 7 bases, and 14 bases separated the two germline ends. Per the germline V gene, CDR1 is ENHRY and CDR2 is SYGVKD. The length of the CDR3 is 14 residues.

V gene TRBV6-6 combines with J gene TRBJ2-3; 11 nucleotides line up with TRBD2. J was trimmed by 0 bases and V by 6 bases; bases with no gene match: 2. Per germline, CDR1 MNHNY and CDR2 SVGAGI (reference sequence). The CDR3 has 15 amino acids. CDR3 DNA sequence: TGTGCCAGCAGCCTAGCGGGAGGTAGCACAGATACGCAGTATTTT. Residues: CASSLAGGSTDTQYF.

This rearrangement joins TRBV6-5 to TRBJ1-1, with TRBD1 identical over 8 bases. Germline V CDR1 and CDR2: MNHEY, SVGAGI. Losses at the gene ends were 5 bases for V and 3 bases for J; bases not matched to a gene: 5. This CDR3 region has 14 residues. Written as DNA, the CDR3 is TGTGCCAGCAGTCGGACAGGGAGGGACACTGAAGCTTTCTTT. Protein sequence: CASSRTGRDTEAFF.

The CDR3 region has the DNA TGTGCCAGCAGTTACAAAGGGGTTGGTTCTAATGAAAAACTGTTTTTT. Protein: CASSYKGVGSNEKLFF. The rearrangement joins TRBV6-5 to TRBJ1-4, with TRBD1 as a possible D gene (5 bases). CDR1 MNHEY and CDR2 SVGAGI come from the germline V gene. The germline V and J ends were trimmed by 2 bases and 3 bases, with 13 bases remaining between them. The CDR3 has 16 residues.

This clone has just one count. This chain uses TRBV5-1 with TRBJ1-4; D perhaps matches TRBD1 (5 bases). V dropped 4 bases and J dropped 4 bases, with 11 bases sitting between them. Germline V lookup: CDR1 SGHRS, CDR2 YFSETQ. CDR3 size: 14 residues. CDR3 sequence: CASSPGRYNEKLFF. The CDR3 DNA sequence: TGCGCCAGCAGCCCGGGACGGTATAATGAAAAACTGTTTTTT.

This chain uses TRBV5-1 with TRBJ2-1, with 8 bases fitting TRBD2. Per germline, CDR1 SGHRS and CDR2 YFSETQ. The CDR3 length is 17 residues. J was trimmed by 3 bases and V by 5 bases; bases with no gene match: 13. This CDR3 reads CASRHGVGRENYNEQFF. The CDR3 region has the DNA TGCGCCAGCAGACACGGGGTCGGGAGGGAGAACTACAATGAGCAGTTCTTC.